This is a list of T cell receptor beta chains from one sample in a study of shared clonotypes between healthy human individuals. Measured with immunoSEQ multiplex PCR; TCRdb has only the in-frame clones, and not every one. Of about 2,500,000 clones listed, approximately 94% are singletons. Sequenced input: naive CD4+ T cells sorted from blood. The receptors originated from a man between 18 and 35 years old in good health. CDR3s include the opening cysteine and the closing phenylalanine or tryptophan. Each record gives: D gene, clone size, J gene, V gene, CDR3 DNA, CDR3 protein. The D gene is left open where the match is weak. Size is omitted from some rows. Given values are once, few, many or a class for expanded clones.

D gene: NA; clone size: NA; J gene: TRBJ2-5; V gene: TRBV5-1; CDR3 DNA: TGCGCCAGCAGCTCGGGACTCGGGGAGACCCAGTACTTC; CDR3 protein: CASSSGLGETQYF
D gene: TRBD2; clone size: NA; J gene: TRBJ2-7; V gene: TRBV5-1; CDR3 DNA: TGCGCCAGCAGCGGGGGGACTACCTGGGCCTACGAGCAGTACTTC; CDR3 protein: CASSGGTTWAYEQYF
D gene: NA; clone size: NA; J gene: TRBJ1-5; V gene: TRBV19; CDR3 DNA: TGTGCCAGTAGAAGCTCGGGACCGGACAATCAGCCCCAGCATTTT; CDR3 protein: CASRSSGPDNQPQHF
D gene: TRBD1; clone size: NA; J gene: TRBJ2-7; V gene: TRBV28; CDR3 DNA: TGTGCCAGCACACCGGGACAGGGACACCAGTACTTC; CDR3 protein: CASTPGQGHQYF
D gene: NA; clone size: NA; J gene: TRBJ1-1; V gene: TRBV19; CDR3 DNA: TGTGCCAGTACTAGTCCTCGGCTCGGGGTTCGGGGCACTGAAGCTTTCTTT; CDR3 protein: CASTSPRLGVRGTEAFF
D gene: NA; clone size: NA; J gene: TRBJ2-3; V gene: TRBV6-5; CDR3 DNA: TGTGCCAGCAGGCTTCGGGGGTCGATTACAGATACGCAGTATTTT; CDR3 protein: CASRLRGSITDTQYF
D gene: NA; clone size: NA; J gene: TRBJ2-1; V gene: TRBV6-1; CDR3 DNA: TGTGCCAGCAGCCCAGAAGGAGGGCCGGCTGAGCAGTTCTTC; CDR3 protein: CASSPEGGPAEQFF
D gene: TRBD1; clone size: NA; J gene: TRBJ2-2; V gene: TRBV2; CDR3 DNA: TGTGCCAGCAGTGAGGGACAGCTAGGGGCCGGGGAGCTGTTTTTT; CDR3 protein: CASSEGQLGAGELFF
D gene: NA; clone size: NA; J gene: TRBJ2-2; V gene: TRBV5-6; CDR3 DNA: TGTGCCAGCAGCCATCAGGGCACCGGGGAGCTGTTTTTT; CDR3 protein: CASSHQGTGELFF
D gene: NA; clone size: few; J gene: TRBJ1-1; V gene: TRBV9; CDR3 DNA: TGTGCCAGCAGCGTTTTCGACAGGAACACTGAAGCTTTCTTT; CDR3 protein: CASSVFDRNTEAFF
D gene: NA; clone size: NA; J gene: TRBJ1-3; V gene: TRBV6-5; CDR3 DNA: TGTGCCAGCAAGGATGGGGGGGCGTCTGGAAACACCATATATTTT; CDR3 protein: CASKDGGASGNTIYF
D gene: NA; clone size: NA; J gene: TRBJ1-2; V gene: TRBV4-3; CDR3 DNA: TGCGCCAGCAGCCCTACACAGGGATCCTATGGCTACACCTTC; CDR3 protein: CASSPTQGSYGYTF
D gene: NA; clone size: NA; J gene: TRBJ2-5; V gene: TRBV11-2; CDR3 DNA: TGTGCCAGCAGCATCCGCACTGTCCTAACTTCGGAGACCCAGTACTTC; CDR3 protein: CASSIRTVLTSETQYF
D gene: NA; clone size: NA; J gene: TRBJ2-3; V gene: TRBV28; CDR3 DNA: TGTGCCAGCAGTCCGGGAGCTGCTTCTGGCACAGATACGCAGTATTTT; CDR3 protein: CASSPGAASGTDTQYF